The clone carrying this T cell receptor (beta chain) was seen more than once but under ten times. The antigen is not known. The data stem from a study of cytomegalovirus exposure and HLA in healthy donors. Study conclusions and caveats: It was reportedly the case that the classifier diagnosed cytomegalovirus status with high specificity and sensitivity. Rare TCR sequences dominated, though some public TCRs recurred in many donors. Apart from CMV serostatus, no immune exposure information was available.

From germline, CDR1 is LNHDA and CDR2 SQIVND (reference sequence). V was clipped by 6 bases and J by 9 bases, with 18 bases between them. This CDR3 has 15 amino acids. Amplification used 60 Vbeta primers and 13 Jbeta primers. Sequencing was performed with immunoSEQ multiplex PCR; in TCRdb, only in-frame clones are kept and a portion is missing. Among approximately 120,000 clones listed, about 80% were seen once. The source is a man aged 25 to 45 in good health and CMV-seropositive. The sequenced sample consisted of PBMCs. The chain joins TRBV19 to TRBJ1-6, with D perhaps TRBD1 (5 bases). CDR3 sequence (DNA): TGTGCCAGTAGCCCCCATGGCAGGGAAGGTTCACCCCTCCACTTT. This gives the protein CASSPHGREGSPLHF.